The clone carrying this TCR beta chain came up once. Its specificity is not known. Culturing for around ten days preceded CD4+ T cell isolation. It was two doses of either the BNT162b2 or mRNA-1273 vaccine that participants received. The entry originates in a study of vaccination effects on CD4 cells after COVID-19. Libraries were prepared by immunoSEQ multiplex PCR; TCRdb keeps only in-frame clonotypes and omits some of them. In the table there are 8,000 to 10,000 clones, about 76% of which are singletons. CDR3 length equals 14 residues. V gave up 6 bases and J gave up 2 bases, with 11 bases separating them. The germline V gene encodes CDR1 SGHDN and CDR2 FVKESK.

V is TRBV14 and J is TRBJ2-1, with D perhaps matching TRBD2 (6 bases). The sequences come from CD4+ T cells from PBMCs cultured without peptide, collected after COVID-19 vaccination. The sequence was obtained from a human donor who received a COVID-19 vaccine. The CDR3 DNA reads TGTGCCAGCAGTCCTAGCGTTCCCTACAATGAGCAGTTCTTC. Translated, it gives CASSPSVPYNEQFF.